Sequencing of this T cell receptor (beta chain) was carried out in a study of blood T cell repertoires in COVID-19. The protocol was immunoSEQ multiplex PCR, while the TCRdb copy is restricted to in-frame clones and leaves out a portion. The sample has tens of thousands of clones, 75% to 90% seen once. V lost 3 bases to trimming and J lost 5 bases, with 17 bases between them. Germline CDR1 and CDR2: MDHEN and SYDVKM. This CDR3 is built from 16 residues. This rearrangement joins TRBV28 to TRBJ2-1; weak D call: TRBD1 (6 bases). This receptor was taken from a human donor in a cohort sampled during active COVID-19. Sequencing input: peripheral blood. The DNA for the CDR3 is TGTGCCAGCAGTTTGCCTACAGGGCTTGGGAACAATGAGCAGTTCTTC. Translated, it gives CASSLPTGLGNNEQFF. The entire variable domain, with the rest obtained from reference TRBV28 and TRBJ2-1, is as follows: DVKVTQSSRYLVKRTGEKVFLECVQDMDHENMFWYRQDPGLGLRLIYFSYDVKMKEKGDIPEGYSVSREKKERFSLILESASTNQTSMYLCASSLPTGLGNNEQFFGPGTRLTVL.